The source of this T cell receptor beta chain is a study of blood T cell repertoires in COVID-19. TCRdb keeps only in-frame clones here, not all; method: immunoSEQ multiplex PCR. Of roughly 250,000 clones listed, around 85% are singletons. CDR3 length: 15 residues. V was clipped by 7 bases and J by 5 bases; unmatched bases: 6. Germline CDR1 reads MNHEY; CDR2 reads SVGAGI. The TCR sequence derives from a woman in her 40s with active or convalescent COVID-19. The rearrangement uses TRBV6-5 and TRBJ2-5, with TRBD2 matching over 14 bases. Input material: peripheral blood. CDR3 bases: TGTGCCAGCACGCTAGGGACTAGCGGGGGCGAGACCCAGTACTTC. Translating gives CASTLGTSGGETQYF.